This T cell receptor (beta chain) was found in a study of vaccination effects on CD4 cells after COVID-19. At the level of the study: Everyone in the study got two shots of either the BNT162b2 or mRNA-1273 vaccine. Regarding the study as a whole: Long after vaccination, the clones induced by infection and by vaccine shrank markedly in size. From healthy vaccinees, only 1 of 255 vaccine-induced clones also reacted to common cold coronaviruses.

Viral peptide pool expansion of antigen-specific CD4+ T cells preceded sequencing in the ViraFEST assay. Scientists isolated CD4+ T cells after a roughly 10-day culture period ended. Testing of the vaccine recipients showed negative nucleocapsid antibodies and no prior SARS-CoV-2 infection. On day 3 and again on day 7, half the medium was replaced with IL-2 medium. Clones were read by immunoSEQ multiplex PCR, and TCRdb kept only the in-frame ones, dropping some. The table includes 35,000 to 40,000 clones, 66% detected once. A note on this clone: The antigen is undetermined.

Sequences were derived from CD4+ T cells from PBMCs cultured with HCoV-OC43 spike peptides, sampled before COVID-19 vaccination. As for subset: HCoV-OC43 spike overlapping peptide pool stimulation. The source is a human donor who received a COVID-19 vaccine.

The CDR3 here is CASSSRGQGGILNTEAFF. The DNA of the CDR3 is TGCGCCAGCAGCTCCCGGGGGCAGGGGGGCATTTTGAACACTGAAGCTTTCTTT. This chain uses TRBV5-1 with TRBJ1-1, with TRBD1 matching over 7 bases. V trimming: 3 bases; J trimming: 0 bases; junction bases outside the gene matches: 14. Germline CDR1 SGHRS, CDR2 YFSETQ. The CDR3 contains 18 residues.